Listed here is a single T cell receptor (beta chain). What this receptor recognizes is not known. Per-base quality was not reported, and no clone a single base away is much larger than it. This sample is drawn from a study of blood T cell repertoires in COVID-19 (dated by TCRdb to the early 2020s). Some background on the complete study: Samples from collaborators originated in the United States, Italy and Spain and spanned both the acute and convalescent phases of COVID-19. The samples were drawn from two sources: the first 160 participants of the ongoing ImmuneRACE study, and about 1,300 subjects contributed by 6 global collaborators. Where HLA class I and class II types were available, the types were taken from metadata supplied by the sample provider, not from assay-based typing. A de-identified subject ID, COVID-19 status, age in years and sex were almost always included in the sample metadata. The prospective study material was composed of cDNA or gDNA derived from T cells, B-cell-depleted T cells, or PBMCs. The repertoires were made available in a free public database intended to serve as a resource for research on the immune response to SARS-CoV-2. Subjects who had been exposed to COVID-19, were actively infected with it, or had recovered from it provided the deeply sampled blood TCRbeta repertoires that made up the dataset. General study outcomes and caveats: Clinical and demographic metadata were provided uncurated, with the amount varying by source and participant.

The germline V gene encodes CDR1 SGHVS and CDR2 FQNEAQ. The CDR3 spans 15 residues, from the cysteine through the phenylalanine. Just CDR3 DNA is preserved here, 45 bases in frame from base 1. Trimming leaves V shorter by 4 bases and J shorter by 6 bases, with the junction holding 9 bases beyond the gene matches. The collaborating institutions used their own protocols to collect whole blood in K2EDTA tubes. For TCRbeta analysis, collaborators shipped samples as frozen whole blood, isolated PBMCs, or DNA extracted from either of those sample types. TCRbeta CDR3 regions were amplified from genomic DNA by means of the immunoSEQ Assay, a bias-controlled multiplex PCR. Per the authors' processing: Within the assay, amplification of reference gene primers was used to estimate how many nucleated cells each sample contained. Sequence reads were collapsed and filtered to measure the absolute abundance of every unique TCRbeta CDR3 rearrangement. Productive Simpson clonality was computed per sample as the square root of Simpson's diversity index over productive rearrangements. Not all clones reach the TCRdb copy of this immuneACCESS table, which keeps in-frame sequences only. Checked studies attribute under half of the gap to unresolved V genes and leave the rest unexplained. The V and J calls and clone size come from that table; D and trimming were worked out from the DNA. Across this sample there are about 64,000 clones, with roughly 90% seen only once. Nearly 4% of the sample is held by the ten biggest clonotypes.

What was sequenced was peripheral blood. The clonotype originates from a man in his 70s with acute or convalescent COVID-19. This chain is built from TRBV7-8 and TRBJ2-7, with 10 central nucleotides matching TRBD1. The encoded CDR3 is CASSSTQRDRGEQYF. The bases read TGTGCCAGCAGCTCCACTCAACGGGACAGGGGCGAGCAGTACTTC.